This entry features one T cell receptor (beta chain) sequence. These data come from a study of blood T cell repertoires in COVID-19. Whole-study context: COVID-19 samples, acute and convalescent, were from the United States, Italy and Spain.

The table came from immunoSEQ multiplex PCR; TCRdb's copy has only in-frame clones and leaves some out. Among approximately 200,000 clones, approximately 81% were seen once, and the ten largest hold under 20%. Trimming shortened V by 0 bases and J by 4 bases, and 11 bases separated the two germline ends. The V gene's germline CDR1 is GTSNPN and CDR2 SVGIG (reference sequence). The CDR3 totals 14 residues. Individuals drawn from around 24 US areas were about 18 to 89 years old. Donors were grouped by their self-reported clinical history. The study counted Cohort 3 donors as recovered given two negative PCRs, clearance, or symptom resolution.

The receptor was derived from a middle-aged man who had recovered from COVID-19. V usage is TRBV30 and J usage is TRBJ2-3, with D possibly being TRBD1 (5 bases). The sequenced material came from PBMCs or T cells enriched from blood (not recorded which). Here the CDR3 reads CAWSVGALADTQYF. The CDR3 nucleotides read TGTGCCTGGAGTGTAGGGGCACTTGCAGATACGCAGTATTTT.